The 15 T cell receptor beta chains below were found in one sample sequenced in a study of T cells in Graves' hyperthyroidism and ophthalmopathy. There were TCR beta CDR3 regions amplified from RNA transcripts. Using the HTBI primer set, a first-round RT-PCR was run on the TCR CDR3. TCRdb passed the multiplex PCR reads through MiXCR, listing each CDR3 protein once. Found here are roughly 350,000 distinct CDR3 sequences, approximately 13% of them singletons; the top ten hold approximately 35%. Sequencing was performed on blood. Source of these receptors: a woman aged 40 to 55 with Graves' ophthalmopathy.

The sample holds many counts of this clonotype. This CDR3 reads CSARVAGSSYEQYF. In DNA form, the CDR3 reads TGCAGTGCTAGAGTGGCGGGCAGCTCCTACGAGCAGTACTTC. The chain carries TRBV20-1 and TRBJ2-7; the D gene is possibly TRBD2 (5 bases). Trimming removed 1 base from V and 0 bases from J, with 10 bases in between. The V gene's germline CDR1 is DFQATT and CDR2 SNEGSKA (reference sequence). This CDR3 region has 14 residues.

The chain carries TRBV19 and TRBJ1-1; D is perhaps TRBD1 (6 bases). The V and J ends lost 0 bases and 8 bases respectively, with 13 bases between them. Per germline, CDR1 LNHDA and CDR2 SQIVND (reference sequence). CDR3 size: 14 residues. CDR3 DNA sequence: TGTGCCAGTAGTATAGACCTCACGGGGGCCGAAGCTTTCTTT. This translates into CASSIDLTGAEAFF.

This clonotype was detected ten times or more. In DNA form, the CDR3 reads TGCAGCGTTTTGCCAGGGGCAGCCAGCACAGATACGCAGTATTTT. It codes for CSVLPGAASTDTQYF. J is TRBJ2-3 and V is TRBV29-1, with TRBD1 as a possible D gene (6 bases). Germline V gives CDR1 SQVTM, CDR2 ANQGSEA. The CDR3 spans 15 residues. Trimming shortened V by 5 bases and J by 0 bases, and 15 bases separated the two germline ends.

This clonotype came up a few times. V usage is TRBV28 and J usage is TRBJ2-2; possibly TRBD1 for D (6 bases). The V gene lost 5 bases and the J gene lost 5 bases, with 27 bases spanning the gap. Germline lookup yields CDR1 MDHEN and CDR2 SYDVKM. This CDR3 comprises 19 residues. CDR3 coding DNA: TGTGCCAGCAGTCCCCACCCCCGGGACATCTGGTTGGGTACCGGGGAGCTGTTTTTT. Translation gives CASSPHPRDIWLGTGELFF.

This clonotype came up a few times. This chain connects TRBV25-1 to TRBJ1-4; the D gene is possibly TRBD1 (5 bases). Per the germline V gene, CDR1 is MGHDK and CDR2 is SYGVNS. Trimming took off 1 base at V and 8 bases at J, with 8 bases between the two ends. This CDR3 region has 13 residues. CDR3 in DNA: TGTGCCAGCAGTGAATCGGGGGAGGAAAAACTGTTTTTT. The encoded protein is CASSESGEEKLFF.

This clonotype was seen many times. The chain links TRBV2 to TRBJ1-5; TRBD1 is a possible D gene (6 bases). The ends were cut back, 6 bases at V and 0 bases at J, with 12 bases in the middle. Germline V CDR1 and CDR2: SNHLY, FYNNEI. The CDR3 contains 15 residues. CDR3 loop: CASSRGQYSNQPQHF. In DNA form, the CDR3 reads TGTGCCAGCAGCCGCGGACAGTATAGCAATCAGCCCCAGCATTTT.

CDR3 coding DNA: TGCGCCAGCAGCCAAGCCCCTTCTAGCGGGAGCGGGTACGAGCAGTACTTC. Its translation is CASSQAPSSGSGYEQYF. This chain links TRBV4-1 with TRBJ2-7; 10 bases match TRBD2. V shed 1 base and J 4 bases; nucleotides not matched to a gene: 10. The CDR3 has 17 amino acids. Looked up from germline, CDR1 is MGHRA and CDR2 is YSYEKL.

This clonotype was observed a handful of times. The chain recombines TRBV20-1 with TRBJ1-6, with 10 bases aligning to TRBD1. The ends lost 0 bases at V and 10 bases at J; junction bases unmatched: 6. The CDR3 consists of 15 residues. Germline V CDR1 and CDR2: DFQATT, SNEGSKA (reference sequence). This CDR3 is CSARDWGTGVSPLHF. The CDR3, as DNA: TGCAGTGCTAGAGATTGGGGGACAGGGGTCTCACCCCTCCACTTT.

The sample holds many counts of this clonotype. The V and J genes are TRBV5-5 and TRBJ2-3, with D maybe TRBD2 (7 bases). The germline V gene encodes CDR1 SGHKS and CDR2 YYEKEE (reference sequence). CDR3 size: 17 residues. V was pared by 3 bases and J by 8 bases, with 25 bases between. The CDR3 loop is CASSSTPTGGGGVTQYF. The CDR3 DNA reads TGTGCCAGCAGCTCGACCCCCACCGGGGGCGGGGGCGTTACGCAGTATTTT.

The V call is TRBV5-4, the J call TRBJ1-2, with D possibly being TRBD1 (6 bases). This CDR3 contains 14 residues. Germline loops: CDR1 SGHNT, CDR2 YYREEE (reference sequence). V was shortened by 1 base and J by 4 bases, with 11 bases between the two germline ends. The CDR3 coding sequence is TGTGCCAGCAGCTTGCAGACGGGGGCCTATGGCTACACCTTC. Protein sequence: CASSLQTGAYGYTF.

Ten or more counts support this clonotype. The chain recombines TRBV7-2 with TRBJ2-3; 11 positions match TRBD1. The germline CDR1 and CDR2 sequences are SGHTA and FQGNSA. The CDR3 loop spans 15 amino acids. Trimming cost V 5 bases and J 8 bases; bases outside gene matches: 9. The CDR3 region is CASSDRDRGLGTQYF. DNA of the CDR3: TGTGCCAGCAGCGACCGGGACAGGGGGTTGGGTACGCAGTATTTT.

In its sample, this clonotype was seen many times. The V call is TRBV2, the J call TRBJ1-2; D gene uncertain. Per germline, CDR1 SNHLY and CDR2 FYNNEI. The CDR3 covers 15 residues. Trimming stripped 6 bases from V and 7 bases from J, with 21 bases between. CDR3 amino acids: CASRPFLRTRSGYTF. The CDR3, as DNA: TGTGCCAGCAGACCCTTCCTCAGAACTCGGAGTGGCTACACCTTC. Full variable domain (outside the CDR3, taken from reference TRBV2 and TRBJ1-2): EPEVTQTPSHQVTQMGQEVILRCVPISNHLYFYWYRQILGQKVEFLVSFYNNEISEKSEIFDDQFSVERPDGSNFTLKIRSTKLEDSAMYFCASRPFLRTRSGYTFGSGTRLTVV.

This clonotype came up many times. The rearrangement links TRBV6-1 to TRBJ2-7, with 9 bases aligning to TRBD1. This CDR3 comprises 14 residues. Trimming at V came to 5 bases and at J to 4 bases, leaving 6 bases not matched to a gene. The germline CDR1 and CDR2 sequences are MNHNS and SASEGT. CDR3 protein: CASSFRDREYEQYF. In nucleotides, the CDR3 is TGTGCCAGCAGTTTCCGGGACAGGGAGTACGAGCAGTACTTC.

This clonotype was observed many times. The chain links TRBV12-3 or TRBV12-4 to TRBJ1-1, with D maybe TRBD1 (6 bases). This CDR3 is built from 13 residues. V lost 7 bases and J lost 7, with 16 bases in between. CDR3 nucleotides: TGTGCCAGCACCCTAACAGGGTTGAATGAAGCTTTCTTT. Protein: CASTLTGLNEAFF.

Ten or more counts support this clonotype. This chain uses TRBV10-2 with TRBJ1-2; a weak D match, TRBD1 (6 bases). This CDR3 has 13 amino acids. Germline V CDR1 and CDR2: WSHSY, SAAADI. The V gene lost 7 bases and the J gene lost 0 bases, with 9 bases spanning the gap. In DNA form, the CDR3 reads TGCGCCAGCACCTGGGGGCCTAACTATGGCTACACCTTC. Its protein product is CASTWGPNYGYTF.